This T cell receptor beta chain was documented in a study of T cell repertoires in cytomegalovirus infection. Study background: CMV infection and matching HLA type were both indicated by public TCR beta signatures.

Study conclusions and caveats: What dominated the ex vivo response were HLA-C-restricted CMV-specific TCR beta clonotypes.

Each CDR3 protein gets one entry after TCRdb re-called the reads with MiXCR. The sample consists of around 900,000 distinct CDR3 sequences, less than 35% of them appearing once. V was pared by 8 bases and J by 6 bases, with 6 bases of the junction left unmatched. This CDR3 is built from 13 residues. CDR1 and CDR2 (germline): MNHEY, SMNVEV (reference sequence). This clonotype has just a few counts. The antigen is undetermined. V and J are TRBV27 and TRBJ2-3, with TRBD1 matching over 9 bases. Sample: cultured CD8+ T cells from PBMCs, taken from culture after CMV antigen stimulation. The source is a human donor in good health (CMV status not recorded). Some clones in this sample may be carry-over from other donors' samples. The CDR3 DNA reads TGTGCCAGCGGGACAGGGTTCGGGGATACGCAGTATTTT. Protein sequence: CASGTGFGDTQYF.